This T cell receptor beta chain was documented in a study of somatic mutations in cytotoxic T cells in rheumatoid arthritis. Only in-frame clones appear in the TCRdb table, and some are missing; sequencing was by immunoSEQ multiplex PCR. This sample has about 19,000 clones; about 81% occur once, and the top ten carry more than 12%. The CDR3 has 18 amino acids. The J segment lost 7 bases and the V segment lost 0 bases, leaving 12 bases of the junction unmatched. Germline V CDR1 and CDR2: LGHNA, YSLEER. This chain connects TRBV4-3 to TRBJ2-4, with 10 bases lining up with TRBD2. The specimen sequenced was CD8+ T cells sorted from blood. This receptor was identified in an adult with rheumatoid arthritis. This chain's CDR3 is CASSQEGRAGGRLNIQYF. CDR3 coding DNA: TGCGCCAGCAGCCAAGAGGGGCGAGCGGGGGGGCGGTTGAACATTCAGTACTTC.